These T cell receptor beta chains were read from a single sample in a study of blood T cell repertoires in COVID-19. Sequenced by immunoSEQ multiplex PCR; TCRdb stores in-frame clones only, minus some. The table records roughly 160,000 clones, approximately 90% of them present only once. The sample was peripheral blood. Receptors originate from a man aged 55 to 69 with acute or convalescent COVID-19. CDR3s include the opening cysteine and the closing phenylalanine or tryptophan. The D gene is left open where the match is weak. Size is stated for part of the rows, as once, few or many counts, or as a class when the clone is expanded.

v_call: TRBV5-6
d_call: .
j_call: TRBJ2-3
clone_size: .
cdr3_aa: CASSLRLLATSTDTQYF
cdr3_nt: TGTGCCAGCAGCTTGAGGTTACTAGCAACTAGCACAGATACGCAGTATTTT

v_call: TRBV18
d_call: .
j_call: TRBJ1-2
clone_size: .
cdr3_aa: CASSLNTGNYGYTF
cdr3_nt: TGTGCCAGCTCACTAAACACAGGGAACTATGGCTACACCTTC

v_call: TRBV5-1
d_call: .
j_call: TRBJ1-1
clone_size: .
cdr3_aa: CASSLATGTGAFF
cdr3_nt: TGCGCCAGCAGCTTGGCCACGGGAACGGGAGCTTTCTTT

v_call: TRBV12-3/TRBV12-4
d_call: .
j_call: TRBJ2-5
clone_size: .
cdr3_aa: CASSLERGETQYF
cdr3_nt: TGTGCCAGCAGTTTAGAGCGAGGGGAGACCCAGTACTTC

v_call: TRBV29-1
d_call: TRBD1
j_call: TRBJ1-3
clone_size: few
cdr3_aa: CSVGDRANTIYF
cdr3_nt: TGCAGCGTTGGGGACAGGGCTAACACCATATATTTT

v_call: TRBV7-2
d_call: TRBD1
j_call: TRBJ1-2
clone_size: .
cdr3_aa: CASSRTGSRGYTF
cdr3_nt: TGTGCCAGCAGCCGGACAGGGTCCCGTGGCTACACCTTC

v_call: TRBV6-5
d_call: TRBD1
j_call: TRBJ1-1
clone_size: .
cdr3_aa: CASSYGHGTGRLVAFF
cdr3_nt: TGTGCCAGCAGTTACGGACACGGGACAGGCCGGCTCGTAGCTTTCTTT

v_call: TRBV27
d_call: TRBD1
j_call: TRBJ2-5
clone_size: .
cdr3_aa: CASSSYTTGSYQETQYF
cdr3_nt: TGTGCCAGCAGTTCCTACACGACAGGGTCTTACCAAGAGACCCAGTACTTC

v_call: TRBV15
d_call: TRBD1
j_call: TRBJ1-1
clone_size: .
cdr3_aa: CATSRLQGLNTEAFF
cdr3_nt: TGTGCCACCAGCAGGTTACAGGGGCTGAACACTGAAGCTTTCTTT

v_call: TRBV25-1
d_call: TRBD1
j_call: TRBJ1-1
clone_size: once
cdr3_aa: CASSEYTPTGGKTEAFF
cdr3_nt: TGTGCCAGCAGTGAATATACCCCGACAGGGGGTAAGACTGAAGCTTTCTTT

v_call: TRBV7-8
d_call: TRBD2
j_call: TRBJ2-3
clone_size: .
cdr3_aa: CASSPDLTSVEDTQYF
cdr3_nt: TGTGCCAGCAGCCCTGACCTGACTAGCGTAGAAGATACGCAGTATTTT

v_call: TRBV11-2
d_call: .
j_call: TRBJ1-6
clone_size: once
cdr3_aa: CASSSLRVQRERSPLHF
cdr3_nt: TGTGCCAGCAGCTCACTCAGGGTCCAGCGGGAGAGGTCACCCCTCCACTTT

v_call: TRBV6-4
d_call: .
j_call: TRBJ2-1
clone_size: .
cdr3_aa: CASSEYVGSYNEQFF
cdr3_nt: TGTGCCAGCAGTGAGTACGTTGGCAGTTACAATGAGCAGTTCTTC

v_call: TRBV27
d_call: TRBD1
j_call: TRBJ2-2
clone_size: .
cdr3_aa: CASSLSNTGGPTGELFF
cdr3_nt: TGTGCCAGCAGTTTATCGAATACAGGGGGGCCCACCGGGGAGCTGTTTTTT

v_call: TRBV3-1/TRBV3-2
d_call: TRBD1
j_call: TRBJ1-2
clone_size: .
cdr3_aa: CASSPGLQGAHGYTF
cdr3_nt: TGTGCCAGCAGCCCCGGTTTACAGGGGGCGCATGGCTACACCTTC

v_call: TRBV5-1
d_call: TRBD1
j_call: TRBJ2-7
clone_size: once
cdr3_aa: CASSIRQGLSEQYF
cdr3_nt: TGCGCCAGCAGCATCAGACAGGGGCTAAGCGAGCAGTACTTC

v_call: TRBV5-1
d_call: TRBD1
j_call: TRBJ1-1
clone_size: .
cdr3_aa: CASSFEGASTEAFF
cdr3_nt: TGCGCCAGCAGCTTCGAGGGGGCGAGCACTGAAGCTTTCTTT

v_call: TRBV24-1
d_call: .
j_call: TRBJ2-4
clone_size: .
cdr3_aa: CATSDRQDFKNIQYF
cdr3_nt: TGTGCCACCAGTGATAGACAGGATTTCAAAAACATTCAGTACTTC

v_call: TRBV10-3
d_call: TRBD2
j_call: TRBJ2-3
clone_size: .
cdr3_aa: CAISEWRGDEDTQYF
cdr3_nt: TGTGCCATCAGTGAATGGCGGGGGGACGAAGATACGCAGTATTTT

v_call: TRBV5-8
d_call: TRBD1
j_call: TRBJ2-1
clone_size: .
cdr3_aa: CASSLPGQGYHNEQFF
cdr3_nt: TGTGCCAGCAGCTTGCCCGGACAGGGTTATCACAATGAGCAGTTCTTC

v_call: TRBV11-3
d_call: TRBD2
j_call: TRBJ2-7
clone_size: .
cdr3_aa: CASSSGLAGAHYEQYF
cdr3_nt: TGTGCCAGCAGCTCAGGACTAGCGGGAGCTCACTACGAGCAGTACTTC

v_call: TRBV19
d_call: TRBD1
j_call: TRBJ1-2
clone_size: .
cdr3_aa: CASRDRDYGYTF
cdr3_nt: TGTGCCAGTAGAGACAGGGACTATGGCTACACCTTC

v_call: TRBV15
d_call: .
j_call: TRBJ2-6
clone_size: .
cdr3_aa: CATSKTLTASSGANVLTF
cdr3_nt: TGTGCCACCAGCAAAACCCTGACAGCCTCTTCTGGGGCCAACGTCCTGACTTTC

v_call: TRBV20-1
d_call: TRBD1
j_call: TRBJ1-2
clone_size: .
cdr3_aa: CSSRGPYGYTF
cdr3_nt: TGCAGCTCCAGGGGGCCCTATGGCTACACCTTC

v_call: TRBV21-1
d_call: .
j_call: TRBJ1-4
clone_size: .
cdr3_aa: CASSPVRRETNEKLFF
cdr3_nt: TGTGCCAGCAGCCCCGTCCGCCGGGAGACTAATGAAAAACTGTTTTTT

v_call: TRBV5-4
d_call: TRBD2
j_call: TRBJ2-1
clone_size: .
cdr3_aa: CASTILRAGPYNEQFF
cdr3_nt: TGTGCCAGCACTATTTTAAGAGCGGGACCTTACAATGAGCAGTTCTTC

v_call: TRBV4-1
d_call: .
j_call: TRBJ1-1
clone_size: .
cdr3_aa: CASSQVSGSYNTEAFF
cdr3_nt: TGCGCCAGCAGCCAAGTAAGCGGGAGCTACAACACTGAAGCTTTCTTT

v_call: TRBV5-1
d_call: TRBD1
j_call: TRBJ2-2
clone_size: .
cdr3_aa: CASSLVSGQGLSRTGELFF
cdr3_nt: TGCGCCAGCAGCTTGGTCTCGGGACAGGGTCTTAGTAGGACCGGGGAGCTGTTTTTT

v_call: TRBV4-1
d_call: .
j_call: TRBJ1-1
clone_size: .
cdr3_aa: CASSQGVGVNTEAFF
cdr3_nt: TGCGCCAGCAGCCAAGGGGTCGGGGTGAACACTGAAGCTTTCTTT

v_call: TRBV6-2/TRBV6-3
d_call: TRBD1
j_call: TRBJ1-1
clone_size: .
cdr3_aa: CASSSRDRGLSEAFF
cdr3_nt: TGTGCCAGCAGTTCCCGCGACAGGGGACTGTCTGAAGCTTTCTTT

v_call: TRBV7-3
d_call: .
j_call: TRBJ1-3
clone_size: .
cdr3_aa: CASSRARGNGNTIYF
cdr3_nt: TGTGCCAGCAGCCGCGCTAGGGGAAATGGAAACACCATATATTTT

v_call: TRBV9
d_call: .
j_call: TRBJ2-2
clone_size: .
cdr3_aa: CASSVGRDTGELFF
cdr3_nt: TGTGCCAGCAGCGTAGGCAGGGATACCGGGGAGCTGTTTTTT

v_call: TRBV2
d_call: TRBD1
j_call: TRBJ1-2
clone_size: .
cdr3_aa: CASSIDRGREAIGYTF
cdr3_nt: TGTGCCAGCAGTATAGACAGGGGGCGCGAAGCAATCGGCTACACCTTC

v_call: TRBV14
d_call: .
j_call: TRBJ1-1
clone_size: .
cdr3_aa: CASSLEGAPPRNTEAFF
cdr3_nt: TGTGCCAGCAGCCTTGAAGGGGCCCCCCCCCGGAACACTGAAGCTTTCTTT

v_call: TRBV14
d_call: .
j_call: TRBJ2-1
clone_size: .
cdr3_aa: CASSPDLLAYEQFF
cdr3_nt: TGTGCCAGCAGCCCCGACTTATTAGCGTATGAGCAGTTCTTC